This paragraph reports one T cell receptor (beta chain). The authors' processing: Amplification with reference gene primers provided the estimates of nucleated cell counts. The data were produced by immunoSEQ multiplex PCR, yet TCRdb's version contains in-frame clones alone and is incomplete. V, J and clone size are taken as reported in that table, and D and trimming were inferred from the DNA itself. In the table there are about 58,000 clones, 70% to 90% of which are singletons. This specimen belongs to a study of blood T cell repertoires in COVID-19. Study-level information: The origin of the acute and convalescent COVID-19 samples was the United States, Italy and Spain. Sources were T cells, B-cell-depleted T cells, or PBMCs; the material itself was cDNA or gDNA.

The germline V gene encodes CDR1 SGHTS and CDR2 YDEGEE. The ends were cut back, 4 bases at V and 6 bases at J, with 13 bases in the middle. The CDR3 runs 14 residues. This TCR was recovered from a man between 60 and 75 years old with acute or convalescent COVID-19. V usage is TRBV5-8 and J usage is TRBJ2-2, with D perhaps TRBD2 (5 bases). The sequencing sample was made of peripheral blood. The CDR3 DNA reads TGTGCCAGCAGCCCGGGGAGCGGCGCCGGGGAGCTGTTTTTT. Its protein product is CASSPGSGAGELFF.